Listed here are 24 T cell receptor beta chains from one sample, sequenced in a study of cytomegalovirus exposure and HLA in healthy donors (dated by TCRdb to about 2017). The library was prepared using the immunoSEQ multiplex PCR assay. In TCRdb, the immuneACCESS table is reduced to in-frame sequences with V and J assigned. These tables do not hold every clone; where another copy was compared, an unresolved V gene accounts for under half, and the others remain unexplained. The sample contains around 100,000 clones, approximately 94% of them found a single time. The ten largest clones represent roughly 0.9% of the sample. The sample taken for sequencing was PBMCs. The receptors come from a young woman in good health and CMV-seronegative.

The chain links TRBV4-3 to TRBJ1-2, with TRBD1 matching 10 bases. The CDR3 contains 14 residues. From germline, CDR1 is LGHNA and CDR2 YSLEER. Unmatched junction bases numbered 5, after V lost 4 bases and J lost 6 bases. Here the CDR3 DNA reads TGCGCCAGCAGCCTCGTCGGGACAGGGGATGGCTACACCTTC. Translated: CASSLVGTGDGYTF.

This chain connects TRBV13 to TRBJ2-5; a weak D match, TRBD1 (7 bases). The V gene's germline CDR1 is PRHDT and CDR2 FYEKMQ (reference sequence). The CDR3 is made up of 14 amino acids. V was pared by 0 bases and J by 5 bases, with 10 bases between. CDR3 amino acids: CASSLGRGRETQYF. The CDR3, as DNA: TGTGCCAGCAGCTTAGGCAGGGGGAGGGAGACCCAGTACTTC.

The genes are TRBV5-1 and TRBJ2-2; TRBD1 aligns across 10 bases. CDR3 length: 15 amino acids. Germline V CDR1 and CDR2: SGHRS, YFSETQ. V was pared by 10 bases and J by 6 bases, with 12 bases of the junction left unmatched. The CDR3 DNA reads as TGCGCCGGCCAATCAGACAGGGGGCTTTCCGGGGAGCTGTTTTTT. It specifies CAGQSDRGLSGELFF.

The chain recombines TRBV7-9 with TRBJ1-1; 7 bases map to TRBD1. The junction had 8 bases not matched to a gene; V was cut back by 5 bases and J by 8 bases. CDR3 length equals 13 residues. Germline CDR1 SEHNR, CDR2 FQNEAQ (reference sequence). The CDR3 bases are TGTGCCAGCAGCCGAACCGGGACAGCAGAAGCTTTCTTT. Protein product: CASSRTGTAEAFF.

V gene TRBV7-6 combines with J gene TRBJ2-2; a possible D gene is TRBD1 (6 bases). Germline V gives CDR1 SGHVS, CDR2 FNYEAQ. V lost 6 bases and J lost 8, with 22 bases in between. The CDR3 is 16 amino acids. CDR3 protein: CASRPGVTPLSGELFF. The CDR3 DNA sequence: TGTGCCAGCAGACCAGGGGTTACCCCTCTTTCGGGGGAGCTGTTTTTT.

J is TRBJ2-2 and V is TRBV5-6; 13 bases map to TRBD2. The germline CDR1 and CDR2 sequences are SGHDT and YYEEEE. Germline trimming cut 3 bases from V and 7 bases from J; bases unmatched to any gene: 9. This CDR3 has 17 amino acids. The CDR3 bases are TGTGCCAGCAGCTATCGGGGGACTAGCGGGATTAACGGGGAGCTGTTTTTT. It codes for CASSYRGTSGINGELFF.

The chain recombines TRBV5-8 with TRBJ1-1; 8 bases align to TRBD1. This CDR3 has 15 residues. Germline V gene data show CDR1 as SGHTS and CDR2 as YDEGEE. V shed 4 bases and J 1 base; nucleotides not matched to a gene: 6. In DNA form, the CDR3 reads TGTGCCAGCAGCACTCGGACAGGGCGGAACACTGAAGCTTTCTTT. Its protein product is CASSTRTGRNTEAFF.

The chain combines TRBV7-3 with TRBJ1-2; a weak D match, TRBD1 (6 bases). Germline CDR1 reads SGHTA; CDR2 reads FQGTGA. V was pared by 0 bases and J by 3 bases, with 8 bases between. This CDR3 contains 14 residues. This CDR3 reads CASSLTAGDYGYTF. The CDR3 DNA follows: TGTGCCAGCAGCTTAACGGCAGGGGACTATGGCTACACCTTC.

The V call is TRBV19, the J call TRBJ2-1; 8 nucleotides align to TRBD1. The length of the CDR3 is 16 residues. After removal of 5 bases from V and 0 bases from J, the junction contained 6 bases not matched to a gene. Germline V lookup: CDR1 LNHDA, CDR2 SQIVND (reference sequence). The CDR3 bases are TGTGCCAGTAGTGGCCTCGGACAGGGCTCCTACAATGAGCAGTTCTTC. It codes for CASSGLGQGSYNEQFF.

The CDR3 nucleotides read TGTGCCAGCTCACCGCCGGGACAGATATCCTATGGCTACACCTTC. It encodes CASSPPGQISYGYTF. The chain uses TRBV18 and TRBJ1-2, with TRBD1 matching over 7 bases. Trimming at V came to 3 bases and at J to 4 bases, leaving 8 bases not matched to a gene. This CDR3 has 15 residues. CDR1 and CDR2 (germline): KGHSH, LQKENI. Supplemented by reference TRBV18 and TRBJ1-2, the full variable domain reads NAGVMQNPRHLVRRRGQEARLRCSPMKGHSHVYWYRQLPEEGLKFMVYLQKENIIDESGMPKERFSAEFPKEGPSILRIQQVVRGDSAAYFCASSPPGQISYGYTFGSGTRLTVV.

This clone is a singleton in its sample. The V call is TRBV14, the J call TRBJ1-4, with D perhaps TRBD1 (5 bases). V was shortened by 0 bases and J by 4 bases, with 12 bases between the two germline ends. Germline V gives CDR1 SGHDN, CDR2 FVKESK. The CDR3 covers 16 residues. CDR3 coding DNA: TGTGCCAGCAGCCAAGAGCGGTCGGGGGTTAATGAAAAACTGTTTTTT. This codes for CASSQERSGVNEKLFF.

V gene TRBV11-3 combines with J gene TRBJ2-1, with D perhaps matching TRBD2 (6 bases). The V end lost 5 bases, the J end lost 5 bases, and 13 bases lay between the germline ends. The CDR3 runs to 14 residues. The V gene's germline CDR1 is SGHNT and CDR2 YENEEA. The CDR3 spells CASSPAAGNNEQFF. CDR3 nucleotides: TGTGCCAGCAGCCCAGCCGCGGGGAACAATGAGCAGTTCTTC.

The V call is TRBV30, the J call TRBJ1-1, with 9 positions matching TRBD1. The V gene's germline CDR1 is GTSNPN and CDR2 SVGIG (reference sequence). The CDR3 has 15 amino acids. J gave up 10 bases and V 2 bases, and 14 bases lay outside the gene matches. This CDR3 reads CAWSYPPGQGRIAFF. CDR3 sequence (DNA): TGTGCCTGGAGTTACCCCCCGGGACAGGGCCGAATAGCTTTCTTT.

The chain combines TRBV5-1 with TRBJ2-3; 13 bases are shared with TRBD2. Trimming at V came to 2 bases and at J to 4 bases, leaving 7 bases not matched to a gene. This CDR3 is 17 amino acids long. Germline CDR1 and CDR2: SGHRS and YFSETQ. The CDR3, as DNA: TGCGCCAGCAGCTTAGGACTAGCGGGAGATCTCGCAGATACGCAGTATTTT. It codes for CASSLGLAGDLADTQYF.

This clone was observed a single time. The V and J genes are TRBV29-1 and TRBJ1-1; TRBD1 is a possible D gene (5 bases). V was shortened by 5 bases and J by 5 bases, with 12 bases between the two germline ends. The CDR3 is 12 residues long. CDR1 and CDR2 (germline): SQVTM, ANQGSEA. The CDR3 loop is CSVWGAVTEAFF. CDR3 DNA: TGCAGCGTTTGGGGCGCCGTGACTGAAGCTTTCTTT.

V is TRBV6-4 and J is TRBJ2-7, with 9 bases matching TRBD1. The CDR3 is 16 amino acids. Germline loops: CDR1 MRHNA, CDR2 SNTAGT. J lost 4 bases, V lost 9 bases, and 16 bases had no gene match. This CDR3 is CASLGVLSTGGYEQYF. The DNA for the CDR3 is TGTGCCAGTCTAGGGGTTTTGTCGACAGGGGGGTACGAGCAGTACTTC.

This chain connects TRBV7-2 to TRBJ1-1, with D tentatively TRBD1 (6 bases). Trimming took off 1 base at V and 7 bases at J, with 13 bases between the two ends. Germline CDR1 reads SGHTA; CDR2 reads FQGNSA. CDR3 length: 14 residues. CDR3 nucleotides: TGTGCCAGCAGCTTAGGAGGGGGTGGGGGTGAAGCTTTCTTT. It specifies CASSLGGGGGEAFF.

This chain connects TRBV30 to TRBJ1-2, with D tentatively TRBD1 (5 bases). The ends were cut back, 2 bases at V and 2 bases at J, with 12 bases in the middle. Germline assignment: CDR1 GTSNPN and CDR2 SVGIG (reference sequence). The length of the CDR3 is 14 residues. The chain's CDR3 is CAWSKGVGNYGYTF. CDR3 bases: TGTGCCTGGAGTAAAGGGGTTGGCAACTATGGCTACACCTTC.

This clone was seen just once. V gene TRBV27 combines with J gene TRBJ2-3, with D possibly being TRBD2 (5 bases). V dropped 5 bases and J dropped 1 base, with 10 bases sitting between them. The CDR3 contains 14 residues. Germline CDR1 MNHEY, CDR2 SMNVEV (reference sequence). CDR3 amino acids: CASSSGRGTDTQYF. The DNA for the CDR3 is TGTGCCAGCAGTAGCGGTCGGGGCACAGATACGCAGTATTTT.

The rearrangement joins TRBV5-4 to TRBJ2-7; 10 bases map to TRBD2. This CDR3 comprises 17 residues. Germline trimming cut 0 bases from V and 2 bases from J; bases unmatched to any gene: 8. Germline assignment: CDR1 SGHNT and CDR2 YYREEE (reference sequence). CDR3 nucleotide sequence: TGTGCCAGCAGCTTGGGCCTTGCTAGCGGGAGCCCCTACGAGCAGTACTTC. Residues: CASSLGLASGSPYEQYF.

V is TRBV5-4 and J is TRBJ2-1; possibly TRBD2 for D (6 bases). Deletions cut 1 base from V and 3 bases from J, with 11 bases between. The length of the CDR3 is 15 residues. The germline CDR1 and CDR2 sequences are SGHNT and YYREEE (reference sequence). In nucleotides, the CDR3 is TGTGCCAGCAGCTTGCGCGGGGAGGACTACAATGAGCAGTTCTTC. This translates into CASSLRGEDYNEQFF.

The chain has TRBV30 and TRBJ1-1; D is possibly TRBD1 (5 bases). CDR3 length: 11 residues. Per the germline V gene, CDR1 is GTSNPN and CDR2 is SVGIG (reference sequence). With 5 bases removed from V and 8 bases from J, the gap between germline ends came to 12 bases. CDR3 residues: CAWAGPFEAFF. DNA for the CDR3: TGTGCCTGGGCGGGACCTTTCGAAGCTTTCTTT. The full variable domain, its missing parts supplied by reference TRBV30 and TRBJ1-1, is SQTIHQWPATLVQPVGSPLSLECTVEGTSNPNLYWYRQAAGRGLQLLFYSVGIGQISSEVPQNLSASRPQDRQFILSSKKLLLSDSGFYLCAWAGPFEAFFGQGTRLTVV.

This clone has just one count. The J gene is TRBJ1-1, the V gene TRBV5-1; D gene unclear. Germline V gene data show CDR1 as SGHRS and CDR2 as YFSETQ. Trimming stripped 3 bases from V and 6 bases from J, with 21 bases between. This CDR3 is built from 16 residues. CDR3 loop: CASSSGISGRVSEAFF. In DNA form, the CDR3 reads TGCGCCAGCAGCTCGGGGATCTCTGGGAGGGTATCTGAAGCTTTCTTT.

The chain couples TRBV6-5 to TRBJ1-4; tentatively, D is TRBD1 (6 bases). V was shortened by 4 bases and J by 8 bases, with 17 bases between the two germline ends. The CDR3 is 15 amino acids. The germline V gene encodes CDR1 MNHEY and CDR2 SVGAGI. In nucleotides, the CDR3 is TGTGCCAGCAGTTTACTCGGCAGGGGCGGAGAAAAACTGTTTTTT. Protein: CASSLLGRGGEKLFF.